One and the same sample provided the 14 T cell receptor beta chains below, sequenced in a study of T-cell reconstitution after alpha-beta-depleted transplantation in children. Molecular barcoding with unique molecular identifiers was used for the TCRbeta library. TCRdb analysed the PCR reads with MiXCR anew, one entry per CDR3 protein. The sample has about 460,000 distinct CDR3 sequences, about 10% seen once; the top ten hold 12% to 15%. Source: PBMCs, mostly from graft donor cells, taken 180 days after TCRalphabeta/CD19-depleted stem cell transplant. These receptors were collected from a female patient aged 2-15 years who had a stem cell transplant for aplastic anemia, so the T cells may come from the graft donor.

The sample holds a few counts of this clonotype. The gene calls are TRBV7-2 and TRBJ2-2, with a possible D match to TRBD2 (5 bases). In germline, CDR1 is SGHTA, CDR2 FQGNSA. CDR3 length: 15 residues. Trimming took 6 bases from V and 1 from J, leaving 12 bases between them. The CDR3 DNA sequence: TGTGCCAGCAGACGACCGGGAAAGAACACCGGGGAGCTGTTTTTT. Amino acid sequence: CASRRPGKNTGELFF.

This clonotype was seen a few times. V is TRBV6-5 and J is TRBJ2-7; 7 bases map to TRBD2. With V trimmed by 4 bases and J by 3 bases, 6 bases remained unmatched. The germline V gene encodes CDR1 MNHEY and CDR2 SVGAGI. This CDR3 contains 14 residues. CDR3 nucleotides: TGTGCCAGCAGTTTAGGACTAGACATCTACGAGCAGTACGTC. Its translation: CASSLGLDIYEQYV.

The chain couples TRBV25-1 to TRBJ1-1; D gene unclear. The CDR3 runs to 13 residues. The germline V gene encodes CDR1 MGHDK and CDR2 SYGVNS. Trimming took off 8 bases at V and 2 bases at J, with 12 bases between the two ends. The CDR3 DNA follows: TGTGCCAGCCGTGGTCGGGGAAACACTGAAGCTTTCTTT. It is translated as CASRGRGNTEAFF. Filled out from reference TRBV25-1 and TRBJ1-1, the complete variable domain reads EADIYQTPRYLVIGTGKKITLECSQTMGHDKMYWYQQDPGMELHLIHYSYGVNSTEKGDLSSESTVSRIRTEHFPLTLESARPSHTSQYLCASRGRGNTEAFFGQGTRLTVV.

The chain carries TRBV5-4 and TRBJ1-1, with D unresolved. V lost 7 bases to trimming and J lost 7 bases, with 20 bases between them. The germline V gene encodes CDR1 SGHNT and CDR2 YYREEE (reference sequence). The CDR3 contains 14 residues. CDR3 region: CASGLGLGYGEAFF. In nucleotides, the CDR3 is TGTGCCAGCGGCCTTGGACTTGGGTACGGTGAAGCTTTCTTT.

This rearrangement joins TRBV6-5 to TRBJ1-1; D is perhaps TRBD1 (6 bases). This CDR3 spans 14 amino acids. Looked up from germline, CDR1 is MNHEY and CDR2 is SVGAGI. Trimming cost V 0 bases and J 5 bases, with 10 bases left between them. CDR3 DNA sequence: TGTGCCAGCAGTTACTCAGGGGGTGGGACTGAAGCTTTCTTT. Encoded protein: CASSYSGGGTEAFF.

This clonotype was found many times. The V and J genes are TRBV20-1 and TRBJ2-7, with D maybe TRBD1 (6 bases). Trimming removed 6 bases from V and 4 bases from J, with 19 bases in between. This CDR3 contains 14 residues. Germline-derived CDR1 and CDR2 are DFQATT and SNEGSKA (reference sequence). This CDR3 is CSAEFKQGRYEQYF. The CDR3 DNA reads TGCAGTGCCGAATTTAAACAGGGACGGTACGAGCAGTACTTC.

Many counts were recorded for this clonotype. The chain couples TRBV7-8 to TRBJ2-3, with D perhaps TRBD1 (6 bases). Germline assignment: CDR1 SGHVS and CDR2 FQNEAQ. V lost 5 bases and J 1 base, leaving 16 bases between the germline ends. This CDR3 is built from 16 residues. Here the CDR3 DNA reads TGTGCCAGCAGCCCTCACACAGGGATCGGCACAGATACGCAGTATTTT. Its protein product is CASSPHTGIGTDTQYF.

This clonotype was detected a few times. The chain combines TRBV18 with TRBJ2-1; the match to TRBD2 covers 15 bases. Looked up from germline, CDR1 is KGHSH and CDR2 is LQKENI. The CDR3 contains 16 residues. V shed 5 bases and J 5 bases; nucleotides not matched to a gene: 4. Here the CDR3 DNA reads TGTGCCAGCTCAGACGGGACTAGCGGGAGGAACAATGAGCAGTTCTTC. The encoded protein is CASSDGTSGRNNEQFF. The whole variable domain, remainder taken from reference TRBV18 and TRBJ2-1, is NAGVMQNPRHLVRRRGQEARLRCSPMKGHSHVYWYRQLPEEGLKFMVYLQKENIIDESGMPKERFSAEFPKEGPSILRIQQVVRGDSAAYFCASSDGTSGRNNEQFFGPGTRLTVL.

V is TRBV19 and J is TRBJ1-3; a possible D gene is TRBD1 (5 bases). Germline V CDR1 and CDR2: LNHDA, SQIVND (reference sequence). Trimming pared 7 bases from V and 8 bases from J, leaving 21 bases between. The CDR3 totals 15 residues. The CDR3 loop reads CASNKDTDTEDTIYF. The DNA for the CDR3 is TGTGCCAGTAATAAAGACACGGACACGGAGGACACCATATATTTT.

In its sample, this clonotype was seen many times. The rearrangement links TRBV7-2 to TRBJ2-1; weak D call: TRBD2 (5 bases). This CDR3 is built from 14 residues. With 0 bases removed from V and 5 bases from J, the gap between germline ends came to 8 bases. Germline CDR1 and CDR2: SGHTA and FQGNSA. CDR3 residues: CASSLARLNNEQFF. Written as DNA, the CDR3 is TGTGCCAGCAGCTTAGCTCGACTAAACAATGAGCAGTTCTTC.

V gene TRBV12-3 or TRBV12-4 combines with J gene TRBJ2-1, with D possibly being TRBD2 (5 bases). V was trimmed by 3 bases and J by 4 bases, leaving 16 bases between them. This CDR3 has 16 residues. CDR3 sequence (DNA): TGTGCCAGCAGTTTCATGGAGGAGGCAATTTACAATGAGCAGTTCTTC. It codes for CASSFMEEAIYNEQFF.

The DNA of the CDR3 is TGTGCCAGCAGGGGACCCGGGGACGTCGGAGGCTACGAGCAGTACGTC. It specifies CASRGPGDVGGYEQYV. The chain has TRBV28 and TRBJ2-7; either TRBD1 or TRBD2 may fit D (5 bases each). Germline values: CDR1 MDHEN, CDR2 SYDVKM. CDR3 size: 16 residues. Trimming took off 6 bases at V and 3 bases at J, with 21 bases between the two ends.

This clonotype turned up a few times. The J gene is TRBJ1-5, the V gene TRBV28; perhaps TRBD1 as D (5 bases). The CDR3 totals 16 residues. V was shortened by 1 base and J by 5 bases, with 15 bases between the two germline ends. Per germline, CDR1 MDHEN and CDR2 SYDVKM. The CDR3 DNA reads TGTGCCAGCAGTTTATTGGGGGTTCCGACAGATCAGCCCCAGCATTTT. Protein: CASSLLGVPTDQPQHF.

The genes are TRBV5-6 and TRBJ1-4; D is undetermined. The germline V and J ends were trimmed by 0 bases and 8 bases, with 11 bases remaining between them. The CDR3 totals 14 residues. CDR1 and CDR2 from the germline V gene are SGHDT and YYEEEE. Here the CDR3 DNA reads TGTGCCAGCAGCTTGGGGGCAGAACGAGAAAAACTGTTTTTT. It is translated as CASSLGAEREKLFF.